The 10 T cell receptor beta chains presented below share a single source sample, sequenced in a study of T cell repertoires in cytomegalovirus infection. TCRdb re-called the reads with MiXCR, one entry per CDR3 protein. The data show 85,000 to 130,000 distinct CDR3 sequences, 20% to 25% seen once. The source material was CD8+ T cells from PBMCs. The receptors stem from a human donor in good health (CMV status not recorded). Some clones in this sample may be carry-over from other donors' samples.

This chain uses TRBV27 with TRBJ1-1; D gene uncertain. CDR1 is MNHEY and CDR2 is SMNVEV in the germline V gene (reference sequence). The CDR3 extends over 12 amino acids. V shed 8 bases and J shed 5 bases, with 12 bases lying between them. CDR3 DNA sequence: TGTGCCAGCTCAATGCGGGGTACTGAAGCTTTCTTT. Translating it yields CASSMRGTEAFF.

The chain couples TRBV7-9 to TRBJ2-7; 7 positions agree with TRBD1. CDR3 length: 13 residues. Germline assignment: CDR1 SEHNR and CDR2 FQNEAQ (reference sequence). The V gene end was trimmed by 7 bases and the J gene end by 0 bases; junction bases not matched to a gene: 3. The CDR3, as DNA: TGTGCCAGCAAGAGGGACAGCTCCTACGAGCAGTACTTC. Encoded protein: CASKRDSSYEQYF.

The V call is TRBV12-3 or TRBV12-4, the J call TRBJ1-1; D ambiguous. This CDR3 spans 14 amino acids. V lost 1 base and J lost 6, with 12 bases in between. The CDR3, as DNA: TGTGCCAGCAGTTTAGACTCTAGGATCTCTGAAGCTTTCTTT. Amino acid sequence: CASSLDSRISEAFF.

This clonotype was observed many times. The rearrangement links TRBV7-2 to TRBJ2-2; D gene uncertain. CDR1 SGHTA and CDR2 FQGNSA come from the germline V gene. The CDR3 is 16 residues long. Trimming removed 1 base at V and 4 bases at J, with 13 bases between. The CDR3: CASSLESGSLTGELFF. The CDR3 region has the DNA TGTGCCAGCAGCTTAGAGTCCGGCAGCCTCACCGGGGAGCTGTTTTTT. Full variable domain (outside the CDR3, taken from reference TRBV7-2 and TRBJ2-2): GAGVSQSPSNKVTEKGKDVELRCDPISGHTALYWYRQSLGQGLEFLIYFQGNSAPDKSGLPSDRFSAERTGGSVSTLTIQRTQQEDSAVYLCASSLESGSLTGELFFGEGSRLTVL.

The rearrangement uses TRBV29-1 and TRBJ2-2, with 8 bases identical to TRBD2. Losses at the gene ends were 7 bases for V and 6 bases for J; bases not matched to a gene: 7. Germline CDR1 reads SQVTM; CDR2 reads ANQGSEA. The CDR3 is 13 amino acids. The CDR3 protein is CSAGGADAGELFF. The CDR3 DNA follows: TGCAGCGCCGGGGGGGCCGATGCCGGGGAGCTGTTTTTT.

This chain joins TRBV6-1 and TRBJ2-7; D might be TRBD1 (5 bases). Germline CDR1 reads MNHNS; CDR2 reads SASEGT. Deletions cut 6 bases from V and 5 bases from J, with 14 bases between. The CDR3 length is 13 residues. CDR3 DNA: TGTGCCAGCAGCGAGGACAAGTACCACGAGCAGTACTTC. Residues: CASSEDKYHEQYF.

This rearrangement joins TRBV18 to TRBJ2-1, with D possibly matching TRBD2 (5 bases). The CDR3 spans 12 residues. The germline V gene has CDR1 KGHSH and CDR2 LQKENI. V lost 6 bases, J lost 5 bases, and 8 bases lay in between. CDR3 loop: CASSTGNNEQFF. The DNA of the CDR3 is TGTGCCAGCTCGACGGGAAACAATGAGCAGTTCTTC. The full variable domain, rest sourced from reference TRBV18 and TRBJ2-1, is NAGVMQNPRHLVRRRGQEARLRCSPMKGHSHVYWYRQLPEEGLKFMVYLQKENIIDESGMPKERFSAEFPKEGPSILRIQQVVRGDSAAYFCASSTGNNEQFFGPGTRLTVL.

The chain links TRBV30 to TRBJ2-3; D gene ambiguous. Germline lookup yields CDR1 GTSNPN and CDR2 SVGIG (reference sequence). The CDR3 has 13 residues. Trimming took 3 bases from V and 1 from J, leaving 8 bases between them. The DNA for the CDR3 is TGTGCCTGGAGCGAAGGGCGCACAGATACGCAGTATTTT. It specifies CAWSEGRTDTQYF.

This chain connects TRBV12-3 or TRBV12-4 to TRBJ2-2; the match to TRBD1 covers 7 bases. This CDR3 region has 18 residues. J gave up 0 bases and V 6 bases, and 13 bases lay outside the gene matches. In DNA form, the CDR3 reads TGTGCCAGCAGACCGGGACAGCCATCATCAGCGAACACCGGGGAGCTGTTTTTT. Translation gives CASRPGQPSSANTGELFF.

The chain couples TRBV2 to TRBJ2-1; 7 nucleotides align to TRBD1. Germline V CDR1 and CDR2: SNHLY, FYNNEI. Unmatched junction bases numbered 9, after V lost 2 bases and J lost 2 bases. This CDR3 is 17 amino acids long. CDR3 in DNA: TGTGCCAGCAGTGAACTTACGAGGGGGCTTACCTACAATGAGCAGTTCTTC. Protein: CASSELTRGLTYNEQFF.